This paragraph covers one TCR beta chain sequence. Per the authors' pipeline: Researchers report that nucleated cell counts were estimated from reference gene primer amplification. The data were produced by immunoSEQ multiplex PCR, yet TCRdb's version contains in-frame clones alone and is incomplete. V and J calls plus clone size are reproduced from that table; the DNA served to infer D and trimming. The sample contains 130,000 or so clones, less than 90% of which appear only once. This record comes from a study of blood T cell repertoires in COVID-19. V was pared by 5 bases and J by 7 bases, with 15 bases between. The CDR3 totals 13 residues. Germline-derived CDR1 and CDR2 are SGHNT and YYREEE (reference sequence).

V and J are TRBV5-4 and TRBJ1-2, with D maybe TRBD1 (6 bases). This sequence originates from a human donor with COVID-19, enrolled during active disease. The donor label of this sample is uncertain. Sequenced input: peripheral blood. Here the CDR3 reads CASSYNRASGYTF. In DNA form, the CDR3 reads TGTGCCAGCAGTTATAACAGGGCTTCTGGCTACACCTTC.